This entry is about one TCR beta chain. Germline values: CDR1 LNHDA, CDR2 SQIVND (reference sequence). The CDR3 spans 13 residues. With V trimmed by 6 bases and J by 5 bases, 4 bases remained unmatched. Amplification of TCR beta used genomic DNA extracted from peripheral blood. TRB rearrangements spanning V, D and J were amplified using mixed TRB-A/B primers. Via MiXCR, TCRdb re-called the multiplex PCR reads, giving one row per CDR3 protein. This table holds 4,500 to 5,000 distinct CDR3 sequences, 30% to 40% found once. The sample is drawn from a study of T cell repertoires in aging, cancer and after chemotherapy.

The TCR originated in a human donor with a blood cancer. This rearrangement joins TRBV19 to TRBJ1-2; 9 bases are a match to TRBD1. Specimen: blood. The CDR3 coding sequence is TGTGCCAGTAGGCTACAGGGGGCTTATGGCTACACCTTC. Protein sequence: CASRLQGAYGYTF.